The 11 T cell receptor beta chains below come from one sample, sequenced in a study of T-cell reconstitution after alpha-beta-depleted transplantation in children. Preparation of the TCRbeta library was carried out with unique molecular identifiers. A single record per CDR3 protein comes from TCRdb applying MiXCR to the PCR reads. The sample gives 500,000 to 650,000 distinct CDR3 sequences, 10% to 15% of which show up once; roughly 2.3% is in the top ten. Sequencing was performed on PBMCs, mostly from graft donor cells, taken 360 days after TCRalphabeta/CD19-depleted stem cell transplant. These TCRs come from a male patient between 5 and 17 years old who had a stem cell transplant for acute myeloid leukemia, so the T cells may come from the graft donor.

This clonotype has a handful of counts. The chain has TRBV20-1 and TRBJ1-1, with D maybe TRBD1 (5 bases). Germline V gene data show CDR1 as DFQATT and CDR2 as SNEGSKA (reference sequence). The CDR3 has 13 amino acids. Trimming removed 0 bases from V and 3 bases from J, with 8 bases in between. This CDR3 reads CSAREGTYTEAFF. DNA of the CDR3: TGCAGTGCTAGAGAAGGGACGTACACTGAAGCTTTCTTT.

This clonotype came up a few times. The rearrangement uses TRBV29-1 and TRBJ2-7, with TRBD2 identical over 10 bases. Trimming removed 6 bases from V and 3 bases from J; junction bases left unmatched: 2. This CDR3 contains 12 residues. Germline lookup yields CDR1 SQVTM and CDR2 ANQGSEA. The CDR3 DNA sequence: TGCAGCGTCGCTAGCGGGAGCTACGAGCAGTACTTC. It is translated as CSVASGSYEQYF.

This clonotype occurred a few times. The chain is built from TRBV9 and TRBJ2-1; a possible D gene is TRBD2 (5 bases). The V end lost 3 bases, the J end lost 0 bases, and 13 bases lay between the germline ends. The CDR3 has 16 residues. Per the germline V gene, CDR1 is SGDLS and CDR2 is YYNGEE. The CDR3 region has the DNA TGTGCCAGCAGCGGGCGAGCGGTGACCTCCTACAATGAGCAGTTCTTC. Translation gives CASSGRAVTSYNEQFF.

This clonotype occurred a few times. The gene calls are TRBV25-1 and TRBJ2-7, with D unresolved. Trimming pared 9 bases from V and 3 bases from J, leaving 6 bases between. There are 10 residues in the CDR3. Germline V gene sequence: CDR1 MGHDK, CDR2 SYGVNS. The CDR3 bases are TGTGCCAGGGCCCTCTACGAGCAGTACTTC. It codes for CARALYEQYF.

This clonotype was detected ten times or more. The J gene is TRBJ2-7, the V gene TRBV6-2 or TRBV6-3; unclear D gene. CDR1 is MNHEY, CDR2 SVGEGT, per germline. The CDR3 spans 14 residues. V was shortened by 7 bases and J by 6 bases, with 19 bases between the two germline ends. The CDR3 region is CASTPVGFYPEQYF. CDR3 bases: TGTGCCAGCACCCCGGTCGGCTTCTACCCCGAGCAGTACTTC.

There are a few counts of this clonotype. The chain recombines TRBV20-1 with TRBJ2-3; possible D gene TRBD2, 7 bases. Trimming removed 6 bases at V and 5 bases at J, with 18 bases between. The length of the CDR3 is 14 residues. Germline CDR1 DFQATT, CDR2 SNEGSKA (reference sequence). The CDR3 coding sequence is TGCAGTGCCCAGGGGCGGGAGTTTATAGATACGCAGTATTTT. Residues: CSAQGREFIDTQYF.

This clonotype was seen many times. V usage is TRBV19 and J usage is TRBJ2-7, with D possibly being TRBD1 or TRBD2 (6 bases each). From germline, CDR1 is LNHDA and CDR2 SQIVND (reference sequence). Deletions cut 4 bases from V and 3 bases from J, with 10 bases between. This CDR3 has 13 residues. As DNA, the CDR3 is TGTGCCAGTAGTAATCGGGGGCGCTACGAGCAGTACTTC. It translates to CASSNRGRYEQYF.

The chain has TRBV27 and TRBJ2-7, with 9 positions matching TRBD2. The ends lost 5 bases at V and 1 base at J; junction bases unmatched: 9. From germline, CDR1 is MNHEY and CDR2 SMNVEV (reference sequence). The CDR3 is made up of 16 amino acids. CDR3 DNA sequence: TGTGCCAGCAGTAAACTTAGCGGGAGAGAGTCCTACGAGCAGTACTTC. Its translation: CASSKLSGRESYEQYF.

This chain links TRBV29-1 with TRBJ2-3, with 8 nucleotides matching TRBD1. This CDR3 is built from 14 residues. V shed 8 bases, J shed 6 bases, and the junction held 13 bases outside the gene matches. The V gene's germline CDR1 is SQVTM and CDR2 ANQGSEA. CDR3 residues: CSTRVWTGSDTQYF. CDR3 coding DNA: TGCAGCACTCGGGTCTGGACAGGGTCCGATACGCAGTATTTT.

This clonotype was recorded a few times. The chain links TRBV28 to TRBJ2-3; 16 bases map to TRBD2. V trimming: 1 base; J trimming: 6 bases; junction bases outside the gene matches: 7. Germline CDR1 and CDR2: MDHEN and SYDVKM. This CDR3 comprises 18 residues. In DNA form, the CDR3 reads TGTGCCAGCAGTTTATTAGGGACTAGCGGGAGGGATGGGGATACGCAGTATTTT. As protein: CASSLLGTSGRDGDTQYF.

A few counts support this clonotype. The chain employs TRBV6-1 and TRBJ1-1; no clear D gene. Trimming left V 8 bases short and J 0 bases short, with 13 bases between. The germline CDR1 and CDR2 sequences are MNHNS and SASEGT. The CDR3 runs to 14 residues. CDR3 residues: CASGPLYMNTEAFF. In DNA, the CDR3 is TGTGCCAGCGGTCCCTTATACATGAACACTGAAGCTTTCTTT.